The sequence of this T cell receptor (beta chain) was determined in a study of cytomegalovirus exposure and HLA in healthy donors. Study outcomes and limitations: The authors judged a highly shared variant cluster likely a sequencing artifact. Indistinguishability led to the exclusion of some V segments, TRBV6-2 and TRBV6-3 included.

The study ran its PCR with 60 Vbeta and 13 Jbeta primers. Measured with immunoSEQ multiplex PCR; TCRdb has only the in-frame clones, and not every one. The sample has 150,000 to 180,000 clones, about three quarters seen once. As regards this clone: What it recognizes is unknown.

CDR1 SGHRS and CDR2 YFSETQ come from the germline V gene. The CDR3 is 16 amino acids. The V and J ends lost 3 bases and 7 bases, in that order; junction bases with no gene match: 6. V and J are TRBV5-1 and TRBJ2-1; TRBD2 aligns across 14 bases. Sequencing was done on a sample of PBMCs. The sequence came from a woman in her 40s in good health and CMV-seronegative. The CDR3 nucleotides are TGCGCCAGCAGCTGGGGGACTAGCGGGAGTTGGAATGAGCAGTTCTTC. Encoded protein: CASSWGTSGSWNEQFF.